This TCR beta chain was sequenced in a study of T cells after yellow fever vaccination. Overall study results and limits: Reappearing after the booster were most of the clones from primary vaccination (about 96% CD4, about 87% CD8).

In germline, CDR1 is KGHDR, CDR2 SFDVKD. With V trimmed by 5 bases and J by 8 bases, 8 bases remained unmatched. This CDR3 is 17 amino acids long. This clonotype was seen a few times. The antigen is not known. In making TCR cDNA, 5'RACE template switching added a universal primer site and UMIs to it. A single record per CDR3 protein comes from TCRdb applying MiXCR to the 5' RACE reads. The data show a few hundred thousand distinct CDR3 sequences, 3% to 4.5% seen once. The material was PBMCs, obtained 5 days after the yellow fever booster vaccination. The source of this sequence is a man in his late teens or twenties who received the YFV17D yellow fever vaccine. This chain joins TRBV24-1 and TRBJ2-1; 16 bases agree with TRBD2. CDR3 in amino acids: CATSGAGTSGGAYEQFF. The CDR3 region has the DNA TGTGCCACCAGTGGAGCCGGGACTAGCGGGGGGGCATATGAGCAGTTCTTC.